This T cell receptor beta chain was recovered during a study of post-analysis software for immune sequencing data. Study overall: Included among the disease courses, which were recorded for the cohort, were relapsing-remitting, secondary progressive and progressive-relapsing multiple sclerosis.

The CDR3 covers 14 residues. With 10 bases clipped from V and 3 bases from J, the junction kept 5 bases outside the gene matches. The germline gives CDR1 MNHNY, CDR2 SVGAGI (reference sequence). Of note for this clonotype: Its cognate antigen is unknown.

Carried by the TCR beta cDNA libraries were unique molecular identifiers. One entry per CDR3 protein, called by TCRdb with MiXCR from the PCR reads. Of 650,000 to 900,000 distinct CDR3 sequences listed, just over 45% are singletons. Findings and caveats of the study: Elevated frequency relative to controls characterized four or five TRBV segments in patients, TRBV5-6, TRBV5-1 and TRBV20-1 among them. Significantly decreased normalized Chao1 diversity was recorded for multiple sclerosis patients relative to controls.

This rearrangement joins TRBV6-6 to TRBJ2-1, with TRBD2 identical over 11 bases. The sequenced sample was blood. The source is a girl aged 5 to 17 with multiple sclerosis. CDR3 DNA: TGTGCCACCTATAGCGGGAGGGTCTACAATGAGCAGTTCTTC. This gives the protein CATYSGRVYNEQFF.